What follows describes a single T cell receptor beta chain. The antigen is undetermined. These data come from a study of T cells in Graves' hyperthyroidism and ophthalmopathy. General observations from the study: Progression to ophthalmopathy was predicted a median of about 6.6 months early. Peripheral blood also featured most of the thyroid clonotypes expanded above 0.001.

Researchers took RNA transcripts and amplified the TCR beta CDR3 regions from them. In the first-round RT-PCR of the TCR CDR3, the HTBI primer set was used. Each CDR3 protein gets one entry after TCRdb re-called the multiplex PCR reads with MiXCR. The sample includes under 350,000 distinct CDR3 sequences, 21% of them seen just once. Clinical symptoms, serum thyroxine and TRAb, thyroid ultrasound and orbital computed tomography together formed the diagnostic basis. Sequencing used blood. This clonotype was obtained from a woman in her forties or fifties with Graves' hyperthyroidism.

The CDR3, as DNA: TGCGCCAGCGTCCGGGACAGGGGGTTGGTGAACACTGAAGCTTTCTTT. Encoded protein: CASVRDRGLVNTEAFF. The chain has TRBV5-1 and TRBJ1-1; 11 bases align to TRBD1. CDR1 and CDR2 (germline): SGHRS, YFSETQ. V was clipped by 7 bases and J by 0 bases; unmatched bases: 8. The CDR3 contains 16 residues.